This TCR beta chain appears in the sequencing data of a study of response to subunit inactivated influenza vaccine. One entry per CDR3 protein, called by TCRdb with MiXCR from the RT-PCR reads. This sample carries around 520,000 distinct CDR3 sequences, roughly 10% of them seen once, and the ten largest clones take roughly a tenth. Germline V gene data show CDR1 as MNHEY and CDR2 as SMNVEV (reference sequence). The CDR3 length is 16 residues. V lost 6 bases to trimming and J lost 2 bases; unmatched junction nucleotides: 4. At least ten counts were recorded for this clonotype. The specimen was PBMCs from blood, collected on the day of vaccination. The V and J genes are TRBV27 and TRBJ2-1; 13 nucleotides align to TRBD2. The TCR comes from a man aged 50-59 years who received an inactivated influenza vaccine. Here the CDR3 DNA reads TGTGCCAGCAGCACTGGGACTAGCGGGGCCTACAATGAGCAGTTCTTC. Encoded protein: CASSTGTSGAYNEQFF.